Given below is one T cell receptor (beta chain) in context. What it recognizes is unknown. The germline V and J ends were trimmed by 3 bases and 0 bases, with 15 bases remaining between them. The CDR3 consists of 16 residues. From germline, CDR1 is MGHRA and CDR2 YSYEKL. Aged about 6 to 90, donors were systemically healthy Caucasians from Russia. The data belong to a study of blood T cells in healthy people across ages. With a J-beta primer mix and a sample-barcoded 5' primer, a second PCR ran about 7 to 12 cycles. In TCRdb, the 5' RACE reads were re-called with MiXCR into one record per CDR3 protein. The data contain around 790,000 distinct CDR3 sequences, under 55% of them singletons. Findings and limits, study-wide: Roughly linear declines in TCR beta diversity per million T cells occurred with age. Long-lived donors carried more naive CD4+ cells and greater diversity than aged donors. It was held that diversity estimates obtained from one million T cells represented underestimates.

The source material was blood. This TCR derives from a man in his 60s in good health. This rearrangement joins TRBV4-1 to TRBJ2-7; D may be TRBD1 or TRBD2 (5 bases each). The CDR3 reads CASSQLWDRGSYEQYF. CDR3 DNA: TGCGCCAGCAGCCAGCTGTGGGACCGGGGCTCCTACGAGCAGTACTTC.